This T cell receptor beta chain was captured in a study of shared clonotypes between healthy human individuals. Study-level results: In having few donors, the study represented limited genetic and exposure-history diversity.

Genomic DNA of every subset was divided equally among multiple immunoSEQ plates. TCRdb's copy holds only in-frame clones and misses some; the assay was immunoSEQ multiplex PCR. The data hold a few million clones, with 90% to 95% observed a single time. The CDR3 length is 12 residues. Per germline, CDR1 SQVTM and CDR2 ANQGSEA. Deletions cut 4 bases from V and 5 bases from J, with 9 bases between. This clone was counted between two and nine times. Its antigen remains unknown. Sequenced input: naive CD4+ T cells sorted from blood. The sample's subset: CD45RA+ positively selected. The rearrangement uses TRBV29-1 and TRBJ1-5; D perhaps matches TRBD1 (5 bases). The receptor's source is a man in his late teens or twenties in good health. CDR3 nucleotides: TGCAGCGTTGGCTCGGGACATCAGCCCCAGCATTTT. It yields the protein CSVGSGHQPQHF.